This is a list of T cell receptor beta chains from one sample in a study of T cell responses to AZD1222 COVID-19 vaccine. Some clones are missing from TCRdb's copy, which holds only in-frame ones; the method was immunoSEQ multiplex PCR. The table records around 250,000 clones, 90% to 95% of them present only once. The sequences come from peripheral blood, collected on day 0 of AZD1222 vaccination. Receptor source: an adult in good health. Each CDR3 is given with its conserved first and last residue. The order of the fields is clone size, V gene, D gene, J gene, CDR3 protein, CDR3 DNA. D genes are given only for firm matches. The listing skips clone size in some rows; elsewhere it reads once, few, many or a size class.

.,TRBV3-1/TRBV3-2,.,TRBJ1-2,CASSQDIPNYGYTF,TGTGCCAGCAGCCAAGACATCCCTAACTATGGCTACACCTTC
.,TRBV2,.,TRBJ1-1,CASSDFRDATEAFF,TGTGCCAGCAGTGATTTCAGGGATGCCACTGAAGCTTTCTTT
.,TRBV18,.,TRBJ2-7,CASSPDRGEQYF,TGTGCCAGCTCACCGGACCGGGGAGAGCAGTACTTC
.,TRBV27,TRBD1,TRBJ1-2,CASSLSGQGAGYGYTF,TGTGCCAGCAGTTTATCTGGCCAGGGGGCAGGCTATGGCTACACCTTC
.,TRBV19,TRBD1,TRBJ1-2,CASTPDRGHGYTF,TGTGCCAGTACTCCGGACAGGGGGCATGGCTACACCTTC
.,TRBV5-4,TRBD1,TRBJ1-3,CASSPWGQGALGNTIYF,TGTGCCAGCAGCCCCTGGGGACAGGGGGCGCTCGGAAACACCATATATTTT
once,TRBV5-6,TRBD1,TRBJ1-1,CASSPPTGGLGAFF,TGTGCCAGCAGCCCGCCCACAGGGGGCCTTGGTGCTTTCTTT
.,TRBV2,.,TRBJ2-1,CASSVVFNEQFF,TGTGCCAGCAGTGTCGTCTTCAATGAGCAGTTCTTC
.,TRBV28,.,TRBJ1-4,CASTSGREKLFF,TGTGCCAGCACTTCGGGGAGAGAAAAACTGTTTTTT
.,TRBV28,TRBD1,TRBJ2-7,CASSSPGQGSYEQYF,TGTGCCAGCAGTTCGCCGGGACAGGGTTCCTACGAGCAGTACTTC
.,TRBV4-1,.,TRBJ1-1,CASSHPPRGATEAFF,TGCGCCAGCAGCCATCCCCCGAGGGGTGCCACTGAAGCTTTCTTT
.,TRBV3-1/TRBV3-2,.,TRBJ1-2,CASNWGRGNGYTF,TGTGCCAGCAATTGGGGACGGGGGAATGGCTACACCTTC
.,TRBV11-2,.,TRBJ2-7,CASSLVRQSYEQYF,TGTGCCAGCAGCTTAGTTCGCCAATCCTACGAGCAGTACTTC
.,TRBV5-3,.,TRBJ1-4,CARSPIIGEKLFF,TGTGCCAGAAGTCCAATAATAGGTGAAAAACTGTTTTTT
few,TRBV6-5,TRBD2,TRBJ2-1,CASRTSGANEQFF,TGTGCCAGCCGGACTAGCGGAGCCAATGAGCAGTTCTTC
.,TRBV27,.,TRBJ1-1,CASSFDQRGNTEAFF,TGTGCCAGCAGTTTCGACCAACGGGGGAACACTGAAGCTTTCTTT
.,TRBV7-3,TRBD2,TRBJ2-3,CASSLRAGANTDTQYF,TGTGCCAGCAGCTTAAGAGCGGGAGCCAACACAGATACGCAGTATTTT
few,TRBV9,.,TRBJ1-4,CASSVGPPQEKLFF,TGTGCCAGCAGCGTAGGTCCCCCCCAAGAAAAACTGTTTTTT
.,TRBV7-2,.,TRBJ2-2,CASRRTVAGELFF,TGTGCCAGCAGACGGACCGTCGCCGGGGAGCTGTTTTTT
.,TRBV7-2,TRBD1,TRBJ2-2,CASSLFGQGGAGELFF,TGTGCCAGCAGCCTTTTCGGACAGGGAGGTGCCGGGGAGCTGTTTTTT
.,TRBV5-5,TRBD1,TRBJ1-3,CASSLPQGAVNTIYF,TGTGCCAGCAGCTTGCCACAGGGGGCTGTAAACACCATATATTTT
.,TRBV25-1,TRBD1,TRBJ1-1,CASSVSWDRNTEAFF,TGTGCCAGCAGTGTCTCCTGGGACAGGAACACTGAAGCTTTCTTT
.,TRBV5-1,TRBD1,TRBJ2-2,CASSLQGFSTGELFF,TGCGCCAGCAGCCTACAGGGGTTTAGCACCGGGGAGCTGTTTTTT
.,TRBV3-1/TRBV3-2,TRBD2,TRBJ2-3,CASGGGADTQYF,TGTGCCAGCGGCGGGGGGGCAGATACGCAGTATTTT
once,TRBV27,TRBD2,TRBJ2-3,CASSIAGVADTQYF,TGTGCCAGCAGTATAGCGGGAGTTGCAGATACGCAGTATTTT
.,TRBV6-2/TRBV6-3,.,TRBJ2-7,CASSPSGRGLSYEQYF,TGTGCCAGCAGTCCCTCGGGGCGGGGTCTATCCTACGAGCAGTACTTC
.,TRBV5-4,TRBD1,TRBJ2-7,CASRGQASYEQYF,TGTGCCAGCAGGGGACAGGCATCCTACGAGCAGTACTTC
.,TRBV4-1,TRBD2,TRBJ2-7,CASSQVPSGGFEQYF,TGCGCCAGCAGCCAAGTCCCTAGCGGGGGGTTCGAGCAGTACTTC
once,TRBV5-1,TRBD1,TRBJ1-1,CASSLAGTGSLQAFF,TGCGCCAGCAGCTTGGCCGGGACAGGGTCCCTTCAAGCTTTCTTT
.,TRBV12-3/TRBV12-4,.,TRBJ2-7,CASSLAVYEQYF,TGTGCCAGCAGTTTAGCAGTTTACGAGCAGTACTTC
.,TRBV18,.,TRBJ1-5,CASSPEGGLQPQHF,TGTGCCAGCTCACCAGAGGGGGGGCTTCAGCCCCAGCATTTT
once,TRBV7-9,.,TRBJ1-1,CASSFDSSMNTEAFF,TGTGCCAGCAGCTTTGACAGCTCGATGAACACTGAAGCTTTCTTT
.,TRBV20-1,.,TRBJ2-2,CSARGTGELFF,TGCAGTGCTAGAGGGACCGGGGAGCTGTTTTTT
.,TRBV5-1,TRBD2,TRBJ2-3,CASSLSVAGDTDTQYF,TGCGCCAGCAGCTTGTCTGTAGCGGGGGACACAGATACGCAGTATTTT
.,TRBV12-1,.,TRBJ2-1,CASSLSPNEQFF,TGTGCCAGCAGCTTATCCCCAAATGAGCAGTTCTTC
.,TRBV2,TRBD2,TRBJ2-5,CASRSSGNQETQYF,TGTGCCAGCAGATCTAGCGGGAACCAAGAGACCCAGTACTTC
.,TRBV7-9,TRBD1,TRBJ2-1,CASSSSGGEDSYNEQFF,TGTGCCAGCAGCTCTTCAGGGGGCGAGGACTCCTACAATGAGCAGTTCTTC
.,TRBV10-1,.,TRBJ1-1,CASSEDTGGTEAFF,TGCGCCAGCAGTGAGGACACGGGGGGAACTGAAGCTTTCTTT
.,TRBV28,.,TRBJ2-2,CASSFWDTPTGELFF,TGTGCCAGCAGTTTTTGGGACACCCCCACCGGGGAGCTGTTTTTT
few,TRBV28,.,TRBJ1-2,CASSLPASSANYGYTF,TGTGCCAGCAGTCTCCCCGCCTCATCCGCAAACTATGGCTACACCTTC
.,TRBV2,.,TRBJ1-2,CASSSAGTVNYGYTF,TGTGCCAGCAGTTCAGCCGGGACGGTTAACTATGGCTACACCTTC